Described below is a single T cell receptor (beta chain) sequence and its context. Its antigen is still unknown. TCR sequencing used cDNA made by reverse transcription of extracted RNA. The table came from immunoSEQ multiplex PCR; TCRdb's copy has only in-frame clones and leaves some out. The sample yields about 150,000 clones, roughly 62% seen once. V lost 0 bases and J lost 4, with 7 bases in between. The germline CDR1 and CDR2 sequences are SGHRS and YFSETQ. The CDR3 loop spans 13 amino acids. The source of the sample is a study of CD8+ T cells in alopecia areata. Whole-study findings and limits: Clonality exceeded that of normal scalp in lesional scalp, most notably in alopecia totalis/universalis.

This chain connects TRBV5-1 to TRBJ1-2, with D unresolved. Specimen: CD4+ T cells sorted from blood, collected at week 0. This receptor was obtained from a human donor with alopecia areata. The CDR3 region is CASSLAGSYGYTF. In nucleotides, the CDR3 is TGCGCCAGCAGCTTGGCCGGGTCCTATGGCTACACCTTC.